Following are 30 T cell receptor beta chains from one sample sequenced in a study of cytomegalovirus exposure and HLA in healthy donors (dated by TCRdb to the late 2010s). The library was obtained by the immunoSEQ multiplex PCR assay. A mixture of 60 forward primers for TCR Vbeta segments and 13 reverse primers for TCR Jbeta segments was used in the multiplex PCR. TCRdb obtained this table from immuneACCESS and retained in-frame rearrangements with V and J assigned. These tables miss some clones; where compared with another copy, unresolved V genes account for less than half of the shortfall, and the remainder is unexplained. This sample has some 120,000 clones in its table, and around three quarters of those were observed once. Jointly, the top ten make up 2% to 3% of the sample. The material sequenced was PBMCs. The source is a female donor in good health and CMV-seronegative.

The rearrangement joins TRBV15 to TRBJ2-6, with 7 bases that match TRBD2. There are 18 residues in the CDR3. Germline values: CDR1 LNHNV, CDR2 YYDKDF (reference sequence). Losses at the gene ends were 1 base for V and 0 bases for J; bases not matched to a gene: 6. The CDR3 coding sequence is TGTGCCACCAGCAGAGCGGGGGAGGGGAGCTCTGGGGCCAACGTCCTGACTTTC. Amino acid sequence: CATSRAGEGSSGANVLTF. Using reference TRBV15 and TRBJ2-6 for the parts outside the CDR3, the full variable domain is DAMVIQNPRYQVTQFGKPVTLSCSQTLNHNVMYWYQQKSSQAPKLLFHYYDKDFNNEADTPDNFQSRRPNTSFCFLDIRSPGLGDTAMYLCATSRAGEGSSGANVLTFGAGSRLTVL.

As DNA, the CDR3 is TGTGCCAGCAGTTTAGAGGGACAGAGCACAGATACGCAGTATTTT. It specifies CASSLEGQSTDTQYF. The V call is TRBV27, the J call TRBJ2-3, with 7 bases that match TRBD1. After removal of 2 bases from V and 0 bases from J, the junction contained 2 bases not matched to a gene. The germline V gene has CDR1 MNHEY and CDR2 SMNVEV (reference sequence). The CDR3 totals 15 residues.

This rearrangement joins TRBV9 to TRBJ2-5; 8 bases fit TRBD2. Germline CDR1 SGDLS, CDR2 YYNGEE. V trimming: 0 bases; J trimming: 5 bases; junction bases outside the gene matches: 12. The CDR3 runs 17 residues. The CDR3 sequence is CASSVAASAGVLETQYF. CDR3 in DNA: TGTGCCAGCAGCGTAGCGGCTTCAGCGGGGGTGTTGGAGACCCAGTACTTC. Together with reference TRBV9 and TRBJ2-5, the CDR3 gives the full variable domain: DSGVTQTPKHLITATGQRVTLRCSPRSGDLSVYWYQQSLDQGLQFLIQYYNGEERAKGNILERFSAQQFPDLHSELNLSSLELGDSALYFCASSVAASAGVLETQYFGPGTRLLVL.

V gene TRBV14 combines with J gene TRBJ2-1, with 9 bases matching TRBD2. The germline V gene encodes CDR1 SGHDN and CDR2 FVKESK. The CDR3 contains 16 residues. The ends lost 0 bases at V and 4 bases at J; junction bases unmatched: 4. DNA of the CDR3: TGTGCCAGCAGCCAAGAGTGGCGGGGGGGATACAATGAGCAGTTCTTC. As protein: CASSQEWRGGYNEQFF.

Only a few counts were recorded for this clone. The chain combines TRBV5-4 with TRBJ1-1; TRBD1 matches 8 bases. Germline V gene sequence: CDR1 SGHNT, CDR2 YYREEE (reference sequence). The CDR3 extends over 15 amino acids. J was trimmed by 5 bases and V by 4 bases; bases with no gene match: 10. The CDR3: CASSRGQGRETEAFF. The CDR3 DNA is TGTGCCAGCAGCCGTGGACAGGGAAGGGAGACTGAAGCTTTCTTT.

The rearrangement uses TRBV29-1 and TRBJ1-2; D is possibly TRBD1 (5 bases). The CDR3 runs to 13 residues. Germline CDR1 SQVTM, CDR2 ANQGSEA. Trimming stripped 5 bases from V and 7 bases from J, with 17 bases between. The CDR3 DNA reads as TGCAGCGTTCCGCGCCAGGGTGGCGGTGGCTACACCTTC. The encoded protein is CSVPRQGGGGYTF.

The chain links TRBV7-8 to TRBJ2-3; 7 bases match TRBD2. CDR1 and CDR2 (germline): SGHVS, FQNEAQ. V shed 3 bases, J shed 8 bases, and the junction held 2 bases outside the gene matches. This CDR3 spans 12 amino acids. The CDR3 DNA reads TGTGCCAGCAGCTTTGGGGGGGGTACGCAGTATTTT. It is translated as CASSFGGGTQYF.

The J gene is TRBJ1-1, the V gene TRBV28, with D possibly TRBD1 on 6 matching bases. CDR1 and CDR2 (germline): MDHEN, SYDVKM. The CDR3 consists of 14 residues. Trimming left V 2 bases short and J 7 bases short, with 14 bases between. In DNA, the CDR3 is TGTGCCAGCAGTTTACTACAGGGTTCGGGTGAAGCTTTCTTT. This encodes CASSLLQGSGEAFF.

This chain connects TRBV2 to TRBJ2-2; D not resolved. Germline V gives CDR1 SNHLY, CDR2 FYNNEI. V lost 2 bases to trimming and J lost 4 bases, with 8 bases between them. The CDR3 runs to 14 residues. The CDR3 spells CASSELSSTGELFF. CDR3 sequence (DNA): TGTGCCAGCAGTGAACTTTCTTCCACCGGGGAGCTGTTTTTT.

The chain has TRBV19 and TRBJ1-6; TRBD1 might be the D (5 bases). CDR1 is LNHDA, CDR2 SQIVND, per germline (reference sequence). Trimming stripped 7 bases from V and 6 bases from J, with 19 bases between. CDR3 size: 16 residues. In nucleotides, the CDR3 is TGTGCCAGTATCGCGGGGGACGGAGAATTTAATTCACCCCTCCACTTT. It encodes CASIAGDGEFNSPLHF.

The chain joins TRBV6-5 to TRBJ1-2; 8 bases line up with TRBD1. Germline CDR1 and CDR2: MNHEY and SVGAGI. With V trimmed by 5 bases and J by 8 bases, 7 bases remained unmatched. CDR3 length equals 13 residues. CDR3 in DNA: TGTGCCAGCAGTCGCGGGACAGGCGTGGGCTACACCTTC. Translated, it gives CASSRGTGVGYTF.

The chain combines TRBV27 with TRBJ1-1; no clear D. The germline V gene has CDR1 MNHEY and CDR2 SMNVEV (reference sequence). There are 16 residues in the CDR3. V was clipped by 3 bases and J by 2 bases, with 16 bases between them. CDR3 amino acids: CASSFSQGELNTEAFF. The DNA for the CDR3 is TGTGCCAGCAGTTTCTCCCAAGGAGAACTAAACACTGAAGCTTTCTTT.

The chain has TRBV7-2 and TRBJ1-2, with D possibly being TRBD1 (5 bases). There are 17 residues in the CDR3. Germline V gene lookup returns CDR1 SGHTA and CDR2 FQGNSA. Trimming stripped 2 bases from V and 6 bases from J, with 22 bases between. The CDR3 DNA is TGTGCCAGCAGCTTATCTAGGCAGGGATGGAGTTTGAATGGCTACACCTTC. It translates to CASSLSRQGWSLNGYTF. Full variable domain (outside the CDR3, taken from reference TRBV7-2 and TRBJ1-2): GAGVSQSPSNKVTEKGKDVELRCDPISGHTALYWYRQSLGQGLEFLIYFQGNSAPDKSGLPSDRFSAERTGGSVSTLTIQRTQQEDSAVYLCASSLSRQGWSLNGYTFGSGTRLTVV.

The chain links TRBV20-1 to TRBJ1-2; D not resolved. Germline V CDR1 and CDR2: DFQATT, SNEGSKA (reference sequence). The CDR3 runs 11 residues. Trimming took off 4 bases at V and 8 bases at J, with 11 bases between the two ends. CDR3 bases: TGCAGTGCTACAGGCAGTGAGGGCTACACCTTC. As protein: CSATGSEGYTF.

The chain recombines TRBV7-2 with TRBJ1-5, with TRBD1 matching over 7 bases. Trimming removed 5 bases from V and 1 base from J; junction bases left unmatched: 5. The CDR3 is 15 residues long. Germline CDR1 SGHTA, CDR2 FQGNSA. CDR3 region: CASSRRDSSNQPQHF. Written as DNA, the CDR3 is TGTGCCAGCAGCCGCAGGGACAGCAGCAATCAGCCCCAGCATTTT.

V usage is TRBV5-8 and J usage is TRBJ1-1, with D unresolved. Trimming pared 2 bases from V and 1 base from J, leaving 9 bases between. Germline values: CDR1 SGHTS, CDR2 YDEGEE. CDR3 length equals 14 residues. This chain's CDR3 is CASSFGRPNTEAFF. CDR3 in DNA: TGTGCCAGCAGCTTTGGCAGGCCGAACACTGAAGCTTTCTTT.

The V and J genes are TRBV10-1 and TRBJ1-1, with 9 bases matching TRBD1. Germline V gene sequence: CDR1 WNHNN, CDR2 SYGVQD (reference sequence). This CDR3 region has 18 residues. V lost 6 bases to trimming and J lost 1 base; unmatched junction nucleotides: 15. The CDR3 spells CASSGTGRLGVGNTEAFF. The CDR3 DNA follows: TGCGCCAGCAGCGGGACAGGGAGGTTGGGGGTAGGGAACACTGAAGCTTTCTTT.

This sequence joins TRBV27 and TRBJ2-7, with D unresolved. The V end lost 1 base, the J end lost 4 bases, and 11 bases lay between the germline ends. Germline CDR1 and CDR2: MNHEY and SMNVEV (reference sequence). The CDR3 covers 14 residues. The CDR3: CASSLFDNPYEQYF. The CDR3 DNA is TGTGCCAGCAGTTTATTTGACAACCCTTACGAGCAGTACTTC.

This clone appeared once. The V call is TRBV7-9, the J call TRBJ1-2; 9 nucleotides align to TRBD1. This CDR3 comprises 17 residues. The V and J ends lost 5 bases and 4 bases, in that order; junction bases with no gene match: 14. CDR1 is SEHNR and CDR2 is FQNEAQ in the germline V gene (reference sequence). The CDR3 region has the DNA TGTGCCAGCAGCCCCCCCGGGACAGGGTGGATCGCCTATGGCTACACCTTC. Amino acid sequence: CASSPPGTGWIAYGYTF.

The rearrangement joins TRBV4-3 to TRBJ2-1, with 12 bases matching TRBD2. The CDR3 runs 17 residues. Trimming took 0 bases from V and 6 from J; bases not matched to a gene: 6. Germline CDR1 LGHNA, CDR2 YSLEER. The CDR3 region has the DNA TGCGCCAGCAGCCAAGAAGCGACTAGCGGGGGCCCCAATGAGCAGTTCTTC. This codes for CASSQEATSGGPNEQFF.

The V gene is TRBV7-2, the J gene TRBJ2-5, with 11 bases fitting TRBD1. CDR1 SGHTA and CDR2 FQGNSA come from the germline V gene. V shed 4 bases, J shed 4 bases, and the junction held 11 bases outside the gene matches. This CDR3 spans 17 amino acids. CDR3 sequence reads: CASSSPGWDRGRETQYF. As DNA, the CDR3 is TGTGCCAGCAGCTCCCCAGGATGGGACAGGGGGAGAGAGACCCAGTACTTC. Full variable domain (rest looked up from reference TRBV7-2 and TRBJ2-5): GAGVSQSPSNKVTEKGKDVELRCDPISGHTALYWYRQSLGQGLEFLIYFQGNSAPDKSGLPSDRFSAERTGGSVSTLTIQRTQQEDSAVYLCASSSPGWDRGRETQYFGPGTRLLVL.

This clone was counted only a few times. This rearrangement joins TRBV5-8 to TRBJ1-6; weak D call: TRBD1 (6 bases). The germline gives CDR1 SGHTS, CDR2 YDEGEE. The length of the CDR3 is 15 residues. V was cut by 0 bases and J by 8 bases, with 12 bases left in between. CDR3 protein: CASSLDQGWDSPLHF. DNA for the CDR3: TGTGCCAGCAGCTTGGACCAGGGGTGGGATTCACCCCTCCACTTT.

The chain has TRBV29-1 and TRBJ1-6, with 9 bases lining up with TRBD1. Germline CDR1 reads SQVTM; CDR2 reads ANQGSEA. V gave up 7 bases and J gave up 7 bases; unmatched junction bases: 8. This CDR3 has 14 residues. The CDR3 is CSARGQGTNSPLHF. CDR3 sequence (DNA): TGCAGCGCCCGGGGACAGGGCACAAATTCACCCCTCCACTTT.

This clone was counted a single time. The chain has TRBV9 and TRBJ1-6, with a tentative D call TRBD1 (5 bases). CDR3 length: 18 amino acids. V was clipped by 0 bases and J by 9 bases, with 22 bases between them. Germline assignment: CDR1 SGDLS and CDR2 YYNGEE. The CDR3 coding sequence is TGTGCCAGCAGCGTAGCTCCCCCATATTTGGGGGGTGGTTCACCCCTCCACTTT. It translates to CASSVAPPYLGGGSPLHF.

This chain links TRBV7-9 with TRBJ2-1; tentatively, D is TRBD2 (5 bases). Germline-derived CDR1 and CDR2 are SEHNR and FQNEAQ (reference sequence). This CDR3 is built from 13 residues. The V end was cut by 5 bases, the J end by 8 bases, with 13 bases between. The CDR3: CASSPTSSDEQFF. The CDR3 DNA sequence: TGTGCCAGCAGCCCTACTAGTAGCGATGAGCAGTTCTTC.

This sequence joins TRBV4-3 and TRBJ2-5; D is possibly TRBD2 (5 bases). CDR3 length: 18 residues. Germline V gives CDR1 LGHNA, CDR2 YSLEER. The V end lost 0 bases, the J end lost 4 bases, and 21 bases lay between the germline ends. The CDR3 coding sequence is TGCGCCAGCAGCCAAGATATATGGGATCCCCAAGGAGGAGAGACCCAGTACTTC. It yields the protein CASSQDIWDPQGGETQYF.

This clone has a handful of counts. The chain carries TRBV5-4 and TRBJ1-1, with TRBD1 matching over 8 bases. The CDR3 has 17 residues. Germline lookup yields CDR1 SGHNT and CDR2 YYREEE (reference sequence). After removal of 4 bases from V and 3 bases from J, the junction contained 14 bases not matched to a gene. This chain's CDR3 is CASSPAGQAVWDTEAFF. The CDR3 coding sequence is TGTGCCAGCAGCCCCGCGGGACAGGCGGTCTGGGACACTGAAGCTTTCTTT. Full variable domain (rest looked up from reference TRBV5-4 and TRBJ1-1): ETGVTQSPTHLIKTRGQQVTLRCSSQSGHNTVSWYQQALGQGPQFIFQYYREEENGRGNFPPRFSGLQFPNYSSELNVNALELDDSALYLCASSPAGQAVWDTEAFFGQGTRLTVV.

This clone appeared a few times. The chain combines TRBV5-4 with TRBJ1-6; 7 bases are a match to TRBD1. Germline V gene data show CDR1 as SGHNT and CDR2 as YYREEE (reference sequence). CDR3 size: 14 residues. V lost 4 bases and J lost 6; bases outside the gene matches: 4. In nucleotides, the CDR3 is TGTGCCAGCAGCCCCGGGACAGCTAATTCACCCCTCCACTTT. It yields the protein CASSPGTANSPLHF.

This clone has just a few counts. The chain is built from TRBV30 and TRBJ1-4; D is unclear. Deletions cut 8 bases from V and 2 bases from J, with 12 bases between. Germline V gene sequence: CDR1 GTSNPN, CDR2 SVGIG (reference sequence). This CDR3 has 13 residues. CDR3 protein: CAGEGATNEKLFF. The CDR3, as DNA: TGTGCCGGCGAGGGTGCCACTAATGAAAAACTGTTTTTT.

About this clone itself: Mismatch with germline at one junction end may stem from a read error. V usage is TRBV7-9 and J usage is TRBJ1-1, with D possibly TRBD1 on 6 matching bases. The CDR3 runs 12 residues. Germline V gene lookup returns CDR1 SEHNR and CDR2 FQNEAQ (reference sequence). The CDR3 DNA reads TGTTCCAGCAGCCGACAGGATGGTGAAGCTTTCTTT. Amino acid sequence: CSSSRQDGEAFF.